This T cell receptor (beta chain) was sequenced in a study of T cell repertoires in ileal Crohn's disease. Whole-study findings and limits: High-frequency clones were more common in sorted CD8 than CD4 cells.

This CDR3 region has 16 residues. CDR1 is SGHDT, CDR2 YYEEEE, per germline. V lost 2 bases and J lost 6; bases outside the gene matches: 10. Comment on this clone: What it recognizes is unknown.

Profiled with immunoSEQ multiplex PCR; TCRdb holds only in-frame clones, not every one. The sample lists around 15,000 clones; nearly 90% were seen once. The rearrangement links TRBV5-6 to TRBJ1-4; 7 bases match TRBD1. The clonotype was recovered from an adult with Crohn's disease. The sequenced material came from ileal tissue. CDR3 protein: CASSFSGGGSDEKLFF. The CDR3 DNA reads TGTGCCAGCAGCTTCAGTGGAGGGGGCAGCGATGAAAAACTGTTTTTT.